Listed below are T cell receptor beta chains from one sample, sequenced in a study of beta chain features in type 1 diabetes. Profiled with immunoSEQ multiplex PCR; TCRdb holds only in-frame clones, not every one. In the table there are about 200,000 clones, 9.5% to 13% of which are singletons. Material: central memory CD4+ T cells from blood. The receptors originated from a man aged 18 to 29 in good health. The CDR3 runs from the conserved cysteine through the conserved F or W.

V	J	CDR3
TRBV5-5	TRBJ1-1	CASSSRTNYWGTEAFF
TRBV4-1	TRBJ2-7	CASSQDAARGIRYEQYF
TRBV6-5	TRBJ2-2	CASKGANTGELFF
TRBV2	TRBJ2-1	CASSARNYNEQFF
TRBV4-3	TRBJ2-7	CASSQGHGYEQYF
TRBV5-1	TRBJ2-7	CASSPTGTSTYEQYF
TRBV4-3	TRBJ2-3	CASSAQTSGTDTQYF
TRBV10-3	TRBJ2-1	CAISESLGFVLF
TRBV2	TRBJ1-2	CASRGDSFNYGYTF
TRBV6-1	TRBJ2-1	CASSVGGTSYNEQFF
TRBV2	TRBJ2-7	CASNEEFYEQYF
TRBV7-2	TRBJ2-1	CASTPSGSSYNEQFF
TRBV7-2	TRBJ2-1	CASSPTSWNEQFF
TRBV28	TRBJ2-1	CASSLLAGAHYNEQFF
TRBV5-1	TRBJ2-1	CASSADRGFANEQFF
TRBV11-1	TRBJ1-4	CASSLGGAANEKLFF
TRBV27	TRBJ2-7	CASSLASSLYEQYF
TRBV7-9	TRBJ2-3	CATLNQGGLGSDTQYF
TRBV5-6	TRBJ1-5	CASSVRGQGFNNQPQHF
TRBV4-1	TRBJ1-5	CASSLKTGTGIQPQHF
TRBV11-2	TRBJ2-7	CASSLDHTSYEQYF
TRBV7-9	TRBJ1-2	CASGRTGYGYTF
TRBV5-1	TRBJ2-5	CASSPHGQPEETQYF
TRBV30	TRBJ2-3	CAYTRGTSTDTQYF
TRBV9	TRBJ1-5	CASSVVTPGPPQHF
TRBV5-6	TRBJ2-7	CASSETGSSYEQYF
TRBV10-3	TRBJ2-7	CAIREGLAGSYEQYF
TRBV5-1	TRBJ2-3	CASSLSPTSTDTQYF
TRBV5-1	TRBJ2-3	CASSRSGNTDTQYF
TRBV19	TRBJ2-3	CASSIVSPSDFADTQYF
TRBV29-1	TRBJ2-7	CSVGGFYEQYF
TRBV9	TRBJ2-1	CASSAYRAPLGNEQFF
TRBV7-7	TRBJ2-5	CASSSGTSGIYQETQYF
TRBV10-3	TRBJ1-5	CAISQGINQPQHF
TRBV7-6	TRBJ1-2	CASSLPGRGGYTF
TRBV27	TRBJ2-1	CASSFDWRELINEQFF
TRBV4-2	TRBJ2-3	CASSQVGTSTDTQYF
TRBV4-3	TRBJ2-1	CASSQDKQFSNEQFF
TRBV4-1	TRBJ1-5	CASSLVGDNQPQHF
TRBV9	TRBJ2-2	CASSVGGLALTGELFF
TRBV6-1	TRBJ2-2	CASRQGLDTGELFF
TRBV9	TRBJ2-1	CASSVGLAGRDEQFF
TRBV7-8	TRBJ2-1	CASTTVDEQFF
TRBV14	TRBJ1-2	CASSQGGYYGYTF
TRBV19	TRBJ2-5	CASSSDRFEETQYF
TRBV7-2	TRBJ2-5	CASSPRQEGTQYF
TRBV5-1	TRBJ2-7	CASSLIDGSYEQYF
TRBV7-6	TRBJ2-5	CASSLASGGWETQYF
TRBV27	TRBJ2-5	CASSLRRQFQETQYF
TRBV4-3	TRBJ2-4	CASSQGQRAPRNIQYF
TRBV2	TRBJ1-2	CASKRDTNYGYTF